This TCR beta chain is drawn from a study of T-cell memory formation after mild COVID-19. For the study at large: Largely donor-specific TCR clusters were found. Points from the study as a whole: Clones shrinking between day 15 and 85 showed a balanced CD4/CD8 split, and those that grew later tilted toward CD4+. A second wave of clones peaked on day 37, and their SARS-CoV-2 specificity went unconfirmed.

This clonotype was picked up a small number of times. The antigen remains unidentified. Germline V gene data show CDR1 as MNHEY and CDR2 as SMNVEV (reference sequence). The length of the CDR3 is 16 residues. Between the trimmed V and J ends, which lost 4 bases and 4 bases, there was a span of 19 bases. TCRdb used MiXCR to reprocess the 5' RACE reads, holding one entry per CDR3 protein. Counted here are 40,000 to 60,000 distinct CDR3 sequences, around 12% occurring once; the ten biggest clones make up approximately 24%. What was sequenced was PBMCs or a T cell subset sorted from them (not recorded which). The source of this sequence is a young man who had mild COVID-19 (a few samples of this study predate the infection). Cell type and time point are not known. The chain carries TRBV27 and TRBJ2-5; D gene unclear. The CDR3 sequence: CASSSLPARLRETQYF. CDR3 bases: TGTGCCAGCAGTTCCCTGCCAGCGAGACTCAGAGAGACCCAGTACTTC.